This T cell receptor (beta chain) stems from a study of response to subunit inactivated influenza vaccine. MiXCR was run by TCRdb on the RT-PCR reads, yielding one entry per CDR3 protein. The sample lists a few hundred thousand distinct CDR3 sequences, under 8.5% occurring once. The germline CDR1 and CDR2 sequences are SGHKS and YYEKEE (reference sequence). Trimming cost V 2 bases and J 8 bases, with 10 bases left between them. The CDR3 loop spans 13 amino acids. With regard to this clonotype: What it binds is not known.

Broader study findings: It was suggested by the authors that few new T cells are recruited by each seasonal influenza vaccination.

The sample here was PBMCs from blood, taken around 25 months after vaccination. The chain uses TRBV5-5 and TRBJ1-4; D gene ambiguous. This TCR came from a man aged 50 to 69 who received an inactivated influenza vaccine. As DNA, the CDR3 is TGTGCCAGCAGCTTAACCATGAAGGAAAAACTGTTTTTT. Translation: CASSLTMKEKLFF.